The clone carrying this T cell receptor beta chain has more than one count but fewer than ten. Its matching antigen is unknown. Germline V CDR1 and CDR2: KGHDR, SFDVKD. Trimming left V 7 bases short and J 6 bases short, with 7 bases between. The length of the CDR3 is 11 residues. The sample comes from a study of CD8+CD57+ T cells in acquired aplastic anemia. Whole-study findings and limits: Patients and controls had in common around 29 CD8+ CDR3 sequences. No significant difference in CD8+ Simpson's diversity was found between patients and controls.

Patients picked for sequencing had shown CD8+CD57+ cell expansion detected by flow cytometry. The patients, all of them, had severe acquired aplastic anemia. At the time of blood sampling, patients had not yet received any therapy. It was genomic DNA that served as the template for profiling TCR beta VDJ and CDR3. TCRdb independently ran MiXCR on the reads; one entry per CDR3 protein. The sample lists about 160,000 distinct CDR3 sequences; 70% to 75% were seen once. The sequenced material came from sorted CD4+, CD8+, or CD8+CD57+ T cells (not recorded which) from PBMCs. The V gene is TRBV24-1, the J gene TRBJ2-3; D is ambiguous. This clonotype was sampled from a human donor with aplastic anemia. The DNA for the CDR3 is TGTGCCACCAGCCTAGAGGATACGCAGTATTTT. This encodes CATSLEDTQYF.